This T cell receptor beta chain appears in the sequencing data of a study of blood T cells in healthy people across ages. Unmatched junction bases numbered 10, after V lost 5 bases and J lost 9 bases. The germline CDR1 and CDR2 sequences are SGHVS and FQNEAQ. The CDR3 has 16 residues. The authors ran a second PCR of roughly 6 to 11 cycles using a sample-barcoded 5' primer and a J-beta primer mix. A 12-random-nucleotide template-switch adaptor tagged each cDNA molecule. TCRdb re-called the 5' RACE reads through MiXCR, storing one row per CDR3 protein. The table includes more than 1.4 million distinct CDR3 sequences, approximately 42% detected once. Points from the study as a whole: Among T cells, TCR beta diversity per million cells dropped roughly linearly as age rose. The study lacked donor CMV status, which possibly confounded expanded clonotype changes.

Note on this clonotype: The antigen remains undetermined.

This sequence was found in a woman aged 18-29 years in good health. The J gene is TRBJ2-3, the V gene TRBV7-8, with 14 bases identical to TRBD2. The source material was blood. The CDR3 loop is CASSGRTSGGPLTQYF. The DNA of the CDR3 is TGTGCCAGCAGCGGCCGGACTAGCGGGGGGCCCCTCACGCAGTATTTT.